Reported below is one T cell receptor beta chain. Its antigen remains unidentified. The data stem from a study of T-cell memory formation after mild COVID-19. V lost 7 bases and J 4 bases, leaving 13 bases between the germline ends. Looked up from germline, CDR1 is MGHDK and CDR2 is SYGVNS. CDR3 length: 13 residues. General study results and limits: There were some responding clones in pre-infection memory, which suggested that cross-reactive memory had joined.

TCRdb redid the calling of the 5' RACE reads with MiXCR, one entry per CDR3 protein. The table shows 90,000 to 120,000 distinct CDR3 sequences, with approximately 15% occurring only once. The chain carries TRBV25-1 and TRBJ1-2, with D unresolved. The sequencing sample was made of PBMCs or a T cell subset sorted from them (not recorded which). This sequence was found in a man aged 18-30 years who had mild COVID-19 (a few samples of this study predate the infection). Cell type and time point are not known. The CDR3 spells CASTSTASYGYTF. As DNA, the CDR3 is TGTGCCAGCACTTCGACGGCCTCCTATGGCTACACCTTC.